This T cell receptor (beta chain) was found in a study of T cells in Graves' hyperthyroidism and ophthalmopathy. For this clonotype: A read error may produce the germline difference seen at one junction end.

From RNA transcripts, TCR beta CDR3 regions were amplified. A set of HTBI primers served as the primers for a first-round RT-PCR of the TCR CDR3. TCRdb processed the multiplex PCR reads anew with MiXCR; each CDR3 protein has one entry. The sample holds about 640,000 distinct CDR3 sequences, roughly 20% seen once. There are 14 residues in the CDR3. Germline values: CDR1 MNHEY, CDR2 SVGEGT. The chain is built from TRBV6-2 or TRBV6-3 and TRBJ2-7; the D gene is possibly TRBD1 (5 bases). What was sequenced was blood. The sequence came from a man aged 30 to 39 with Graves' ophthalmopathy. This CDR3 reads CASNYSGASYEQYF. As DNA, the CDR3 is TGTGCCAGCAATTACTCTGGGGCCTCCTACGAGCAGTACTTC.